This T cell receptor (beta chain) was captured in a study of technical replicates of blood from a few donors. The CDR3 has 14 residues. Germline values: CDR1 SGHTA, CDR2 FQGNSA. Between the trimmed V and J ends, which lost 1 base and 3 bases, there was a span of 10 bases. Measured with immunoSEQ multiplex PCR; TCRdb has only the in-frame clones, and not every one. The sample records around 61,000 clones, more than 75% being singletons. The chain has TRBV7-2 and TRBJ2-7; D is perhaps TRBD2 (5 bases). This receptor was identified in a human donor in good health. Some clones in this sample may be carry-over from other donors' samples. The specimen sequenced was PBMCs. CDR3: CASSLGGPNYEQYF. CDR3 nucleotide sequence: TGTGCCAGCAGCTTAGGCGGGCCCAACTACGAGCAGTACTTC.